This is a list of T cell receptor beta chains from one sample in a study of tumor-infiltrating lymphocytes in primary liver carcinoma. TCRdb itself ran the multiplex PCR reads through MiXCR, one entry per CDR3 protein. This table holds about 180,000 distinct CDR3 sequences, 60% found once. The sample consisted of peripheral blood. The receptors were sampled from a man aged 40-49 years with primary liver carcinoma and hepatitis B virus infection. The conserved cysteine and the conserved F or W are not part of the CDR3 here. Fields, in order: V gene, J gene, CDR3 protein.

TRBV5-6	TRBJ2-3	ASSWGSDTQY
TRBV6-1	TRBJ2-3	ASSVLTGGSDTQY
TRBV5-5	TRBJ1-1	ASSIQGATEAF
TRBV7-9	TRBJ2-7	ASSPRTAGEQY
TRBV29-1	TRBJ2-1	SVESEGTYNEQF
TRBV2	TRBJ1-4	ASSLFQVVNEKLF
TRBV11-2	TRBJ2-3	ASSLGPGDTQY
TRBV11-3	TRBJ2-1	ASGLRDGGYDEQF
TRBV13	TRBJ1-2	ASSRERGRNYGYT
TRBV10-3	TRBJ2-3	APEGRLRDTQY
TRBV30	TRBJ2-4	AWSVRLAKNIQY
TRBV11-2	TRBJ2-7	ASSPGLAPTYEQY
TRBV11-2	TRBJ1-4	SSSRTDRSDEKLF
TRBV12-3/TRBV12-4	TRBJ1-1	ASSLAREPEAF
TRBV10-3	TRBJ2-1	AISESSGLAGGNYEQF
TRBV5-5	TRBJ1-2	ASSVVGGADYGYT
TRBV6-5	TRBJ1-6	ASSYSNSPLH
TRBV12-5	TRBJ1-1	ASGFGQGEAF
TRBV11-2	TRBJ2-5	ASSLDAPNPLAGCRETQY
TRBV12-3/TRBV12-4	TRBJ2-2	ASSRGLAGQDGELF
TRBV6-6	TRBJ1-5	ASSLDTGANQPQH
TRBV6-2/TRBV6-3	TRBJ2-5	ASSYRGQTQY
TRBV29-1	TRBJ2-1	SDGRGHGDEQF
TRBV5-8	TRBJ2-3	ASSLSGVSTDTQY
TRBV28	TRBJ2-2	ASRIAGRAGELF
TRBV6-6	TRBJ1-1	ASSFRNTEAF
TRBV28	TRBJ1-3	ASSPNYSSGNTIY
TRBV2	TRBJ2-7	ASSGLPYEQY
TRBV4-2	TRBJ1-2	ASSQYGYGYT
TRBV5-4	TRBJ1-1	ASSLAPMNTEAF
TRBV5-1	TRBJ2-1	ASSPSGTGGSEQF
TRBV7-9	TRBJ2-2	ASTDKREPNTGELF
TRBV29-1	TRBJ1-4	SVRQGAQKLF
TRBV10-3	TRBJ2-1	AISEWGGNEQF
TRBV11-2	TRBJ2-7	ASSLDPGRGYSYEQY
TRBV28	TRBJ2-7	ASNDQWGVYEQY
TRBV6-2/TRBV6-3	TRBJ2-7	ASKGLGSEQY
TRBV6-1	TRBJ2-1	ASSDAGGKVNEQF
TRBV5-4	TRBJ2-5	ASSSNPGQYQETQY
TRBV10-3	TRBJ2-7	AISESQGADEQY
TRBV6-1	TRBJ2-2	AGSPHGGRAGELF
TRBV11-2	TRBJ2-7	ASSLEGLVAYEQY
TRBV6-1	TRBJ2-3	ASKAGGRRDTQY